The 27 T cell receptor beta chains below come from one sample, sequenced in a study of T cells in Graves' hyperthyroidism and ophthalmopathy. It was RNA transcripts that yielded the amplified TCR beta CDR3 regions. TCR CDR3 underwent first-round RT-PCR with the HTBI primer set. Each CDR3 protein is one row after TCRdb ran MiXCR on the multiplex PCR reads. Of hundreds of thousands of distinct CDR3 sequences in the sample, 16% were seen once. The sample taken for sequencing was blood. The receptors were sampled from a woman aged 18-30 years with Graves' ophthalmopathy.

This clonotype was found a few times. V is TRBV19 and J is TRBJ2-5; TRBD2 might be the D (6 bases). CDR1 is LNHDA and CDR2 is SQIVND in the germline V gene (reference sequence). The CDR3 is 12 residues long. Trimming removed 9 bases from V and 5 bases from J, with 13 bases in between. The CDR3 loop reads CASSGALETQYF. DNA for the CDR3: TGTGCCAGCTCGGGAGCTTTGGAGACCCAGTACTTC.

This clonotype was observed at least ten times. The genes are TRBV20-1 and TRBJ1-2, with TRBD1 as a possible D gene (5 bases). Germline CDR1 DFQATT, CDR2 SNEGSKA (reference sequence). Trimming shortened V by 0 bases and J by 7 bases, and 12 bases separated the two germline ends. CDR3 length: 13 amino acids. The CDR3 region is CSARETGFVGYTF. DNA of the CDR3: TGCAGTGCTAGAGAAACAGGTTTCGTTGGCTACACCTTC.

This clonotype was found a few times. This chain uses TRBV5-6 with TRBJ1-1; D not certain. Trimming took off 0 bases at V and 5 bases at J, with 11 bases between the two ends. The CDR3 spans 14 residues. Germline CDR1 reads SGHDT; CDR2 reads YYEEEE. For the CDR3, the DNA is TGTGCCAGCAGCTTGGTGGGGAGAGGAACTGAAGCTTTCTTT. Translating it yields CASSLVGRGTEAFF.

This clonotype was detected ten times or more. This chain connects TRBV10-1 to TRBJ2-3; 7 nucleotides match TRBD2. The CDR3 totals 18 residues. Germline CDR1 is WNHNN and CDR2 is SYGVQD (reference sequence). Losses at the gene ends were 0 bases for V and 1 base for J; bases not matched to a gene: 10. CDR3 sequence reads: CASSESGKERDCTDTQYF. CDR3 coding DNA: TGCGCCAGCAGTGAGTCGGGGAAGGAGCGGGACTGCACAGATACGCAGTATTTT.

This clonotype was counted ten times or more. The V gene is TRBV20-1, the J gene TRBJ2-2, with 7 bases fitting TRBD2. The trim removed 1 base at V and 1 base at J, leaving 6 bases unmatched. Per the germline V gene, CDR1 is DFQATT and CDR2 is SNEGSKA (reference sequence). This CDR3 is built from 16 residues. The CDR3 spells CSARVGGPRNTGELFF. The CDR3 nucleotides read TGCAGTGCTAGAGTGGGAGGGCCACGGAACACCGGGGAGCTGTTTTTT.

This clonotype has ten or more counts. The gene calls are TRBV20-1 and TRBJ1-1; 10 bases match TRBD1. After removal of 6 bases from V and 1 base from J, the junction contained 8 bases not matched to a gene. CDR1 DFQATT and CDR2 SNEGSKA come from the germline V gene (reference sequence). This CDR3 comprises 15 residues. The CDR3 bases are TGCAGTGCAGGACAGGGGGGACAGACGAACACTGAAGCTTTCTTT. Its protein is CSAGQGGQTNTEAFF.

At least ten counts were recorded for this clonotype. The chain links TRBV7-6 to TRBJ2-7; 9 bases match TRBD2. Trimming took 5 bases from V and 6 from J; bases not matched to a gene: 17. This CDR3 has 17 amino acids. Looked up from germline, CDR1 is SGHVS and CDR2 is FNYEAQ. The CDR3 region has the DNA TGTGCCAGCAGCCCCGCCCCAAGCGGGGGGCCGAGTGGCGAGCAGTACTTC. Protein product: CASSPAPSGGPSGEQYF.

This clonotype appeared many times. The chain links TRBV27 to TRBJ2-7; TRBD1 matches 8 bases. The trim removed 3 bases at V and 7 bases at J, leaving 8 bases unmatched. CDR3 length: 14 residues. Germline values: CDR1 MNHEY, CDR2 SMNVEV (reference sequence). CDR3 amino acids: CASSLSRGQSEQYF. The DNA for the CDR3 is TGTGCCAGCAGTTTGTCCAGGGGGCAATCTGAGCAGTACTTC.

This clonotype showed up many times. The chain couples TRBV5-1 to TRBJ2-5; tentative D call: TRBD1 (5 bases). CDR3 length: 15 residues. The germline V and J ends were trimmed by 0 bases and 1 base, with 10 bases remaining between them. Per the germline V gene, CDR1 is SGHRS and CDR2 is YFSETQ. The CDR3 nucleotides read TGCGCCAGCAGCTTGGCAGGGCGGTTCCAAGAGACCCAGTACTTC. Its protein product is CASSLAGRFQETQYF.

This clonotype was found many times. The chain uses TRBV5-6 and TRBJ2-5; 9 nucleotides match TRBD2. There are 14 residues in the CDR3. V gave up 1 base and J gave up 10 bases; unmatched junction bases: 8. Germline-derived CDR1 and CDR2 are SGHDT and YYEEEE. CDR3 amino acids: CASSLLGSGGNQYF. In DNA, the CDR3 is TGTGCCAGCAGCTTGTTGGGTAGCGGGGGTAACCAGTACTTC. The whole variable domain, remainder taken from reference TRBV5-6 and TRBJ2-5, is DAGVTQSPTHLIKTRGQQVTLRCSPKSGHDTVSWYQQALGQGPQFIFQYYEEEERQRGNFPDRFSGHQFPNYSSELNVNALLLGDSALYLCASSLLGSGGNQYFGPGTRLLVL.

J is TRBJ2-7 and V is TRBV11-2, with TRBD1 as a possible D gene (5 bases). The germline gives CDR1 SGHAT, CDR2 FQNNGV. The V end lost 3 bases, the J end lost 4 bases, and 10 bases lay between the germline ends. This CDR3 has 13 amino acids. CDR3 sequence: CASSFGHVYEQYV. CDR3 nucleotides: TGTGCCAGCAGCTTCGGACATGTTTACGAGCAGTACGTC.

This clonotype was recorded many times. In nucleotides, the CDR3 is TGTGCCAGCAGCCGAGGACTGTTGAACACTGAAGCTTTCTTT. Amino acid sequence: CASSRGLLNTEAFF. The rearrangement uses TRBV3-1 and TRBJ1-1; no clear D gene. The ends were cut back, 4 bases at V and 0 bases at J, with 9 bases in the middle. Germline V gene sequence: CDR1 LGHDT, CDR2 YNNKEL (reference sequence). CDR3 length equals 14 residues.

This sequence joins TRBV28 and TRBJ2-7, with 11 bases identical to TRBD2. The V and J ends lost 8 bases and 4 bases, in that order; junction bases with no gene match: 4. The CDR3 covers 13 residues. Germline-derived CDR1 and CDR2 are MDHEN and SYDVKM. The CDR3 reads CASETSGKYEQYF. The DNA of the CDR3 is TGTGCCAGCGAGACTAGCGGGAAGTACGAGCAGTACTTC.

Many counts were recorded for this clonotype. V gene TRBV11-2 combines with J gene TRBJ1-3, with D possibly being TRBD1 (6 bases). This CDR3 spans 14 amino acids. CDR1 is SGHAT, CDR2 FQNNGV, per germline. V shed 5 bases and J shed 0 bases, with 8 bases lying between them. CDR3 sequence (DNA): TGTGCCAGCAGCGACAGGAACTCTGGAAACACCATATATTTT. Amino acids: CASSDRNSGNTIYF.

This clonotype was observed many times. This rearrangement joins TRBV18 to TRBJ1-1; tentative D call: TRBD1 (5 bases). The germline gives CDR1 KGHSH, CDR2 LQKENI. V was cut by 8 bases and J by 6 bases, with 16 bases left in between. CDR3 length: 13 amino acids. The CDR3 loop is CASRDGRGSEAFF. The CDR3 DNA is TGTGCCAGCCGGGACGGACGAGGGTCTGAAGCTTTCTTT.

This clonotype appeared many times. The chain carries TRBV7-9 and TRBJ1-6; possibly TRBD1 for D (6 bases). V dropped 6 bases and J dropped 4 bases, with 10 bases sitting between them. This CDR3 is built from 14 residues. Germline-derived CDR1 and CDR2 are SEHNR and FQNEAQ (reference sequence). CDR3 bases: TGTGCCAGCAGTCCGGACAGATATAATTCACCCCTCCACTTT. This gives the protein CASSPDRYNSPLHF.

This clonotype was seen many times. The chain has TRBV2 and TRBJ1-5; D uncertain. V was pared by 3 bases and J by 0 bases, with 6 bases between. Germline assignment: CDR1 SNHLY and CDR2 FYNNEI. This CDR3 contains 14 residues. In nucleotides, the CDR3 is TGTGCCAGCAGTGATCTATTTAGCAATCAGCCCCAGCATTTT. This codes for CASSDLFSNQPQHF.

There are many counts of this clonotype. V and J are TRBV3-1 and TRBJ2-2; D is possibly TRBD1 or TRBD2 (5 bases each). In germline, CDR1 is LGHDT, CDR2 YNNKEL (reference sequence). V was trimmed by 0 bases and J by 3 bases, leaving 14 bases between them. CDR3 length equals 17 residues. CDR3 bases: TGTGCCAGCAGCCAAGATACGGGGCCCGTGGACACCGGGGAGCTGTTTTTT. Encoded protein: CASSQDTGPVDTGELFF.

This clonotype was seen a handful of times. The gene calls are TRBV6-1 and TRBJ2-2; TRBD1 might be the D (6 bases). The V and J ends lost 10 bases and 11 bases respectively, with 20 bases between them. CDR3 size: 13 residues. Per the germline V gene, CDR1 is MNHNS and CDR2 is SASEGT. In DNA, the CDR3 is TGTGCCATACCCCGGGACAATAGAAGAGAGCTGTTTTTT. The encoded protein is CAIPRDNRRELFF.

This clonotype was observed at least ten times. The CDR3 bases are TGTGCCAGCAGGGCTTCGACGAACACTGAAGCTTTCTTT. It yields the protein CASRASTNTEAFF. The chain has TRBV6-1 and TRBJ1-1; no reliable D call. The CDR3 is made up of 13 amino acids. CDR1 and CDR2 (germline): MNHNS, SASEGT. With 6 bases removed from V and 1 base from J, the gap between germline ends came to 9 bases.

This clonotype appeared many times. The genes are TRBV14 and TRBJ1-1, with no clear D. This CDR3 is 16 amino acids long. The V end was cut by 2 bases, the J end by 0 bases, with 13 bases between. The germline V gene has CDR1 SGHDN and CDR2 FVKESK. This CDR3 reads CASSQQTGFMNTEAFF. The CDR3 region has the DNA TGTGCCAGCAGCCAACAGACGGGGTTCATGAACACTGAAGCTTTCTTT. Full variable domain (rest looked up from reference TRBV14 and TRBJ1-1): EAGVTQFPSHSVIEKGQTVTLRCDPISGHDNLYWYRRVMGKEIKFLLHFVKESKQDESGMPNNRFLAERTGGTYSTLKVQPAELEDSGVYFCASSQQTGFMNTEAFFGQGTRLTVV.

This clonotype appeared many times. The rearrangement uses TRBV12-3 or TRBV12-4 and TRBJ1-1, with D uncertain. Trimming cost V 3 bases and J 2 bases, with 7 bases left between them. This CDR3 spans 13 amino acids. The CDR3 loop reads CASSFLSNTEAFF. CDR3 in DNA: TGTGCCAGCAGTTTCTTGTCCAACACTGAAGCTTTCTTT.

This clonotype was found once. Just one base apart from a much larger clone, this may be a read error. The genes are TRBV11-3 and TRBJ2-2; 12 bases line up with TRBD2. Germline CDR1 is SGHNT and CDR2 is YENEEA. The CDR3 totals 16 residues. The CDR3 DNA reads TGTGCCGGCAGCTCAACCGGGACTAGCGGGACCGGGGAGCTGTTTTTT. Protein product: CAGSSTGTSGTGELFF.

There are many counts of this clonotype. The CDR3 DNA sequence: TGCAGTGCTAGACGGACTAGCGGGAAGAACACCGGGGAGCTGTTTTTT. Translating gives CSARRTSGKNTGELFF. The chain uses TRBV20-1 and TRBJ2-2; 12 bases match TRBD2. Germline CDR1 and CDR2: DFQATT and SNEGSKA (reference sequence). The CDR3 sequence is 16 residues long. V trimming: 2 bases; J trimming: 1 base; junction bases outside the gene matches: 2.

This clonotype turned up a few times. The CDR3 bases are TGTGCCAGCAGCAGACGGACAGGGGGAAGTCGGCAGCCCCAGCATTTT. This encodes CASSRRTGGSRQPQHF. The chain uses TRBV28 and TRBJ1-5; TRBD1 matches at 10 bases. Per germline, CDR1 MDHEN and CDR2 SYDVKM. The CDR3 spans 16 residues. The ends lost 6 bases at V and 7 bases at J; junction bases unmatched: 12. Full variable domain (outside the CDR3, taken from reference TRBV28 and TRBJ1-5): DVKVTQSSRYLVKRTGEKVFLECVQDMDHENMFWYRQDPGLGLRLIYFSYDVKMKEKGDIPEGYSVSREKKERFSLILESASTNQTSMYLCASSRRTGGSRQPQHFGDGTRLSIL.

This clonotype was seen at least ten times. This chain joins TRBV2 and TRBJ1-2; TRBD1 matches at 11 bases. Germline CDR1 reads SNHLY; CDR2 reads FYNNEI. V gave up 8 bases and J gave up 4 bases; unmatched junction bases: 6. CDR3 size: 14 residues. This CDR3 is CASGQGAIFYGYTF. CDR3 coding DNA: TGTGCCAGCGGACAGGGGGCGATCTTCTATGGCTACACCTTC.

A few counts support this clonotype. A much larger clone lies a single base off, so this may be a read error. The chain uses TRBV6-1 and TRBJ2-6; D unclear. This CDR3 is built from 15 residues. The germline V gene has CDR1 MNHNS and CDR2 SASEGT. CDR3: CASNEGTSGANVLTF. The CDR3 DNA is TGTGCCAGCAATGAAGGCACCTCTGGGGCCAACGTCCTGACTTTC.